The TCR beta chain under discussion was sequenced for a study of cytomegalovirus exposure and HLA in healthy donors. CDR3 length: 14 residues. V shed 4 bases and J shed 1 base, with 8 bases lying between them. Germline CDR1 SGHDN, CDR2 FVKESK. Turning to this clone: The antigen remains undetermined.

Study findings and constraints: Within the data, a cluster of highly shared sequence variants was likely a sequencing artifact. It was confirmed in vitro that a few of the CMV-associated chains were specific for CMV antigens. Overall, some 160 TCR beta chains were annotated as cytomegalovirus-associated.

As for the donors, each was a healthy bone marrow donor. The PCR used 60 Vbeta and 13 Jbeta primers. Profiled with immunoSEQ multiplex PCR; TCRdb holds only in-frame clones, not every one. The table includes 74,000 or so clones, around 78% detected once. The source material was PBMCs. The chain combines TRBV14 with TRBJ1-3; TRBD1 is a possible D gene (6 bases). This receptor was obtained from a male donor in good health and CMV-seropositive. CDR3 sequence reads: CASSRGTSGNTIYF. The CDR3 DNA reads TGTGCCAGCAGCCGAGGGACATCTGGAAACACCATATATTTT.